Each of the 30 T cell receptor beta chains below was sequenced from the same sample in a study of blood T cell repertoires in COVID-19. Clones were read by immunoSEQ multiplex PCR, and TCRdb kept only the in-frame ones, dropping some. The table includes 98,000 or so clones, 80% to 90% detected once. Sequencing used peripheral blood. The receptors were gathered from a man in his forties or fifties with acute or convalescent COVID-19.

This rearrangement joins TRBV28 to TRBJ1-2; TRBD1 matches 8 bases. Germline loops: CDR1 MDHEN, CDR2 SYDVKM. This CDR3 spans 14 amino acids. Trimming cost V 5 bases and J 8 bases; bases outside gene matches: 10. The CDR3 loop is CASSPQGAVGGYTF. The CDR3 DNA sequence: TGTGCCAGCAGTCCCCAGGGGGCGGTAGGAGGCTACACCTTC.

CDR3 nucleotide sequence: TGTGCCAGCAGCTCCACCGGGACAGGGCCGAATCGAAACACCATATATTTT. Its translation: CASSSTGTGPNRNTIYF. This sequence joins TRBV11-2 and TRBJ1-3, with TRBD1 matching 9 bases. The CDR3 is made up of 17 amino acids. After removal of 4 bases from V and 5 bases from J, the junction contained 12 bases not matched to a gene. CDR1 is SGHAT, CDR2 FQNNGV, per germline.

The chain joins TRBV4-2 to TRBJ2-5; 9 positions agree with TRBD1. Germline assignment: CDR1 LGHNA and CDR2 YNFKEQ. This CDR3 region has 14 residues. V was pared by 4 bases and J by 1 base, with 1 base of the junction left unmatched. The CDR3 region has the DNA TGTGCCAGCAGCCGGACAGGGGTCCAAGAGACCCAGTACTTC. As protein: CASSRTGVQETQYF.

In this sample, this clone turned up once. Here the CDR3 reads CASSLGPGETYEQYF. In nucleotides, the CDR3 is TGTGCCAGCAGCTTAGGGCCAGGGGAAACCTACGAGCAGTACTTC. The gene calls are TRBV7-9 and TRBJ2-7; tentatively, D is TRBD1 (6 bases). V gave up 1 base and J gave up 2 bases, with 12 bases separating them. From germline, CDR1 is SEHNR and CDR2 FQNEAQ (reference sequence). The CDR3 spans 15 residues. The full variable domain, in which reference TRBV7-9 and TRBJ2-7 provide the parts outside the CDR3, is DTGVSQNPRHKITKRGQNVTFRCDPISEHNRLYWYRQTLGQGPEFLTYFQNEAQLEKSRLLSDRFSAERPKGSFSTLEIQRTEQGDSAMYLCASSLGPGETYEQYFGPGTRLTVT.

The CDR3 DNA reads as TGTGCCATCAGTGAGGGGCCAGGGGACACCGGGGAGCTGTTTTTT. Its translation: CAISEGPGDTGELFF. The chain couples TRBV10-3 to TRBJ2-2, with D possibly matching TRBD1 (6 bases). The length of the CDR3 is 15 residues. Per the germline V gene, CDR1 is ENHRY and CDR2 is SYGVKD. The V and J ends lost 2 bases and 3 bases respectively, with 10 bases between them.

This sequence joins TRBV30 and TRBJ2-1; D remains ambiguous. Germline loops: CDR1 GTSNPN, CDR2 SVGIG (reference sequence). The CDR3 has 11 amino acids. V was trimmed by 3 bases and J by 6 bases, leaving 6 bases between them. Here the CDR3 reads CAWSDTNEQFF. The CDR3 DNA reads as TGTGCCTGGAGCGACACCAATGAGCAGTTCTTC. The full variable domain, with the rest looked up from reference TRBV30 and TRBJ2-1, is SQTIHQWPATLVQPVGSPLSLECTVEGTSNPNLYWYRQAAGRGLQLLFYSVGIGQISSEVPQNLSASRPQDRQFILSSKKLLLSDSGFYLCAWSDTNEQFFGPGTRLTVL.

The J gene is TRBJ1-3, the V gene TRBV6-5; tentative D call: TRBD1 (6 bases). With 2 bases removed from V and 2 bases from J, the gap between germline ends came to 13 bases. The length of the CDR3 is 16 residues. Germline CDR1 reads MNHEY; CDR2 reads SVGAGI. CDR3 in amino acids: CASSYRGTVPGNTIYF. The DNA for the CDR3 is TGTGCCAGCAGTTACAGGGGGACGGTACCTGGAAACACCATATATTTT.

This clone was counted a few times. V gene TRBV5-6 combines with J gene TRBJ2-1; 8 nucleotides line up with TRBD2. Germline V lookup: CDR1 SGHDT, CDR2 YYEEEE. Losses at the gene ends were 1 base for V and 4 bases for J; bases not matched to a gene: 1. The CDR3 has 14 residues. The CDR3: CASSLTSGYNEQFF. The CDR3 region has the DNA TGTGCCAGCAGCTTGACTAGCGGATACAATGAGCAGTTCTTC.

The chain couples TRBV5-6 to TRBJ1-2; a weak D match, TRBD1 (6 bases). From germline, CDR1 is SGHDT and CDR2 YYEEEE. CDR3 length equals 13 residues. V was pared by 0 bases and J by 7 bases, with 10 bases between. CDR3 in amino acids: CASSLAGEGGYTF. The CDR3 DNA follows: TGTGCCAGCAGCTTGGCAGGGGAAGGTGGCTACACCTTC.

This clone was detected only once. CDR3 nucleotides: TGTGCCAGCAGTCCGACAGGGTCCAATCAGCCCCAGCATTTT. Translated, it gives CASSPTGSNQPQHF. V and J are TRBV7-9 and TRBJ1-5; 7 bases map to TRBD1. Germline loops: CDR1 SEHNR, CDR2 FQNEAQ (reference sequence). After removal of 6 bases from V and 3 bases from J, the junction contained 5 bases not matched to a gene. This CDR3 comprises 14 residues.

The CDR3 DNA is TGCGCCAGCAGCTCATCCCCCAACATCGGGGCCAACGTCCTGACTTTC. Encoded protein: CASSSSPNIGANVLTF. This sequence joins TRBV5-1 and TRBJ2-6; D gene ambiguous. The ends were cut back, 3 bases at V and 4 bases at J, with 14 bases in the middle. CDR1 and CDR2 from the germline V gene are SGHRS and YFSETQ. The CDR3 sequence is 16 residues long.

To note about this clone: This likely comes from a read error, as the CDR3 has no conserved phenylalanine or tryptophan at its end. The DNA is omitted, as the CDR3 cannot be located on it reliably, and the CDR3 follows TCRdb's listing. The V call is TRBV11-2, the J call TRBJ2-3; TRBD2 was called by the table and not checked on the DNA. The CDR3 totals 12 residues, both ends included. The germline V gene has CDR1 SGHAT and CDR2 FQNNGV. CDR3 residues: CASSLVPGLLSI.

The chain has TRBV5-1 and TRBJ2-7, with 7 nucleotides matching TRBD2. Germline CDR1 reads SGHRS; CDR2 reads YFSETQ. Unmatched junction bases numbered 2, after V lost 0 bases and J lost 2 bases. CDR3 length: 14 amino acids. The CDR3 bases are TGCGCCAGCAGCTTGGCTAGCGGCCCCTACGAGCAGTACTTC. Its protein product is CASSLASGPYEQYF.

The chain joins TRBV11-2 to TRBJ2-1; 9 bases map to TRBD2. CDR1 is SGHAT and CDR2 is FQNNGV in the germline V gene. V was pared by 0 bases and J by 0 bases, with 3 bases of the junction left unmatched. This CDR3 spans 17 amino acids. CDR3 nucleotide sequence: TGTGCCAGCAGCTTAGATGTTAGCGGGAGCTCCTACAATGAGCAGTTCTTC. Protein: CASSLDVSGSSYNEQFF.

The V call is TRBV3-1 (or the pseudogene TRBV3-2), the J call TRBJ2-3; weak D call: TRBD2 (6 bases). In germline, CDR1 is LGHDT, CDR2 YNNKEL (reference sequence). This CDR3 has 17 amino acids. V gave up 0 bases and J gave up 3 bases, with 16 bases separating them. This chain's CDR3 is CASSQDSVWGETDTQYF. CDR3 sequence (DNA): TGTGCCAGCAGCCAAGATTCCGTATGGGGGGAGACAGATACGCAGTATTTT.

The CDR3 DNA reads TGCGCCAGCAGCCAAGAACGGCTAGCGGAGCTGGGAGATACGCAGTATTTT. Translating it yields CASSQERLAELGDTQYF. The genes are TRBV4-1 and TRBJ2-3; TRBD2 matches 7 bases. Germline-derived CDR1 and CDR2 are MGHRA and YSYEKL. Trimming at V came to 0 bases and at J to 5 bases, leaving 11 bases not matched to a gene. The CDR3 covers 17 residues.

The chain carries TRBV24-1 and TRBJ2-1; 8 nucleotides match TRBD2. The CDR3 spans 16 residues. Germline CDR1 and CDR2: KGHDR and SFDVKD. Trimming removed 4 bases from V and 4 bases from J; junction bases left unmatched: 8. CDR3 amino acids: CATSDLSAGAYNEQFF. The CDR3 DNA is TGTGCCACCAGTGACCTCTCAGCGGGAGCTTACAATGAGCAGTTCTTC.

This chain uses TRBV28 with TRBJ1-2, with 8 bases identical to TRBD1. The trim removed 5 bases at V and 8 bases at J, leaving 7 bases unmatched. The CDR3 extends over 13 amino acids. Germline CDR1 and CDR2: MDHEN and SYDVKM. CDR3 in DNA: TGTGCCAGCAGTCCCCGGACAGGGTCAGGCTACACCTTC. This translates into CASSPRTGSGYTF.

This clone was recorded once. This chain connects TRBV12-5 to TRBJ2-1; perhaps TRBD1 as D (5 bases). This CDR3 is built from 13 residues. Trimming stripped 5 bases from V and 8 bases from J, with 13 bases between. Germline V CDR1 and CDR2: LGHNT, FRNRAP. The CDR3 spells CASGGPQGYEQFF. CDR3 coding DNA: TGTGCTAGTGGTGGACCGCAGGGCTATGAGCAGTTCTTC.

The chain employs TRBV28 and TRBJ1-5, with 8 bases matching TRBD1. Germline CDR1 reads MDHEN; CDR2 reads SYDVKM. The CDR3 extends over 16 amino acids. After removal of 6 bases from V and 4 bases from J, the junction contained 11 bases not matched to a gene. The CDR3 loop reads CASRHRQGIGNQPQHF. CDR3 in DNA: TGTGCCAGCAGACACCGACAGGGGATTGGGAATCAGCCCCAGCATTTT.

This rearrangement joins TRBV9 to TRBJ1-1; 7 bases agree with TRBD1. The V gene end was trimmed by 4 bases and the J gene end by 1 base; junction bases not matched to a gene: 4. The germline V gene encodes CDR1 SGDLS and CDR2 YYNGEE. The CDR3 extends over 14 amino acids. For the CDR3, the DNA is TGTGCCAGCAGCCACCAGGGGGGGAACACTGAAGCTTTCTTT. It translates to CASSHQGGNTEAFF.

This clone has a handful of counts. The rearrangement joins TRBV2 to TRBJ1-2; the D gene is possibly TRBD1 (6 bases). The CDR3 has 11 amino acids. V dropped 11 bases and J dropped 5 bases, with 12 bases sitting between them. Germline V gene sequence: CDR1 SNHLY, CDR2 FYNNEI. The CDR3 spells CALRTDYGYTF. In nucleotides, the CDR3 is TGTGCCCTTCGGACAGATTATGGCTACACCTTC.

The chain uses TRBV19 and TRBJ2-7; 11 nucleotides align to TRBD2. The CDR3 totals 16 residues. V dropped 2 bases and J dropped 2; count of bases not matched to a gene: 5. Per the germline V gene, CDR1 is LNHDA and CDR2 is SQIVND (reference sequence). The CDR3, as DNA: TGTGCCAGTAGTATACTAGCGGGAGGAGGTGCCTACGAGCAGTACTTC. Translated: CASSILAGGGAYEQYF.

The chain has TRBV18 and TRBJ2-2; 7 positions match TRBD2. V lost 5 bases to trimming and J lost 4 bases; unmatched junction nucleotides: 7. CDR3 length: 15 residues. Germline CDR1 and CDR2: KGHSH and LQKENI. CDR3 coding DNA: TGTGCCAGCTCAACTAGCGCCGCGGCCACCGGGGAGCTGTTTTTT. This encodes CASSTSAAATGELFF.

The rearrangement uses TRBV5-1 and TRBJ2-7; D is undetermined. Germline-derived CDR1 and CDR2 are SGHRS and YFSETQ. The CDR3 is made up of 16 amino acids. V was clipped by 2 bases and J by 0 bases, with 15 bases between them. The CDR3 region is CASSFSEQPPSYEQYF. For the CDR3, the DNA is TGCGCCAGCAGCTTCTCGGAACAGCCCCCCTCCTACGAGCAGTACTTC.

V and J are TRBV3-1 (or the pseudogene TRBV3-2) and TRBJ2-5; 10 bases match TRBD2. CDR3 size: 16 residues. Germline trimming cut 1 base from V and 10 bases from J; bases unmatched to any gene: 12. Germline loops: CDR1 LGHDT, CDR2 YNNKEL (reference sequence). The CDR3 nucleotides are TGTGCCAGCAGCCAAGTCTTAGGGCTAGCGGGAGAGGGCCAGTACTTC. This translates into CASSQVLGLAGEGQYF.

The CDR3 protein is CASSIDRDRDTQYF. DNA for the CDR3: TGTGCCAGTAGTATAGACAGGGACAGAGATACGCAGTATTTT. The chain uses TRBV19 and TRBJ2-3, with 7 bases lining up with TRBD1. The junction had 2 bases not matched to a gene; V was cut back by 0 bases and J by 5 bases. The CDR3 totals 14 residues. In germline, CDR1 is LNHDA, CDR2 SQIVND (reference sequence).

The gene calls are TRBV20-1 and TRBJ1-3; D remains unclear. This CDR3 contains 15 residues. V dropped 3 bases and J dropped 0 bases, with 12 bases sitting between them. The V gene's germline CDR1 is DFQATT and CDR2 SNEGSKA (reference sequence). The CDR3 spells CSASQTESSGNTIYF. In DNA form, the CDR3 reads TGCAGTGCTAGTCAGACGGAGAGCTCTGGAAACACCATATATTTT.

This chain links TRBV24-1 with TRBJ2-2; a possible D gene is TRBD2 (6 bases). The CDR3 spans 13 residues. Trimming took off 9 bases at V and 5 bases at J, with 12 bases between the two ends. Germline CDR1 and CDR2: KGHDR and SFDVKD. The CDR3 DNA is TGTGCCACCGCGAGCGGGTGGACCGGGGAGCTGTTTTTT. It is translated as CATASGWTGELFF.

V gene TRBV3-1 (or the pseudogene TRBV3-2) combines with J gene TRBJ2-7; TRBD2 matches 13 bases. Germline trimming cut 2 bases from V and 2 bases from J; bases unmatched to any gene: 6. Per germline, CDR1 LGHDT and CDR2 YNNKEL (reference sequence). The CDR3 totals 17 residues. As DNA, the CDR3 is TGTGCCAGCAGCCAACCCCGACTAGCGGGAGGAACCTACGAGCAGTACTTC. It is translated as CASSQPRLAGGTYEQYF.